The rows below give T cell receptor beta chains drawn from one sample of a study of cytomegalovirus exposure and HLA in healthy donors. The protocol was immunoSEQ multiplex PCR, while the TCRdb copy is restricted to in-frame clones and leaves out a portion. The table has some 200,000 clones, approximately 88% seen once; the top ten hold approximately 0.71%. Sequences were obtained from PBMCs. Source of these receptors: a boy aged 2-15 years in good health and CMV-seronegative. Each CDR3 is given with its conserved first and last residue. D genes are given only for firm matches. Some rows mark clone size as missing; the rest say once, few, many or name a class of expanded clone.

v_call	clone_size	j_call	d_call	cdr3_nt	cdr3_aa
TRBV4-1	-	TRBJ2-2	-	TGCGCCAGCAGCGGGACTTCCACCGGGGAGCTGTTTTTT	CASSGTSTGELFF
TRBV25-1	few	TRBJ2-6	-	TGTGCCAGCAGTGATGGTCCGGGGGGGGCCAACGTCCTGACTTTC	CASSDGPGGANVLTF
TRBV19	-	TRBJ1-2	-	TGTGCCATCCATGGGCAGGGTGGTGGCTACACCTTC	CAIHGQGGGYTF
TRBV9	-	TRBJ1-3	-	TGTGCCAGCAGCTTTGACAGGACGATTGGAAACACCATATATTTT	CASSFDRTIGNTIYF
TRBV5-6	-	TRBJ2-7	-	TGTGCCAGCAGCTTTTCTCTAGATCCCTACGAGCAGTACTTC	CASSFSLDPYEQYF
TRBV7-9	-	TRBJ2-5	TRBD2	TGTGCCAGCAGCCAACGTTTTAGGCGGCGGGAGTCGGAGGAGGAGACCCAGTACTTC	CASSQRFRRRESEEETQYF
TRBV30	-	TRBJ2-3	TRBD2	TGTGCCTGGTCGGGGACTAACGGAGATACGCAGTATTTT	CAWSGTNGDTQYF
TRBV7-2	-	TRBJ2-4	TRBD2	TGTGCCAGCAGCTTCGCGACTAGCTTTAACATTCAGTACTTC	CASSFATSFNIQYF
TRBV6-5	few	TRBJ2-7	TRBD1	TGTGCCAGCAGTGCCCGACAGGGGCCCTACGAGCAGTACTTC	CASSARQGPYEQYF
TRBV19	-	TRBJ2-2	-	TGTGCCAGTAGTCCAACAGGGTTGGGAAACACCGGGGAGCTGTTTTTT	CASSPTGLGNTGELFF
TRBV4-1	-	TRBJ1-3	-	TGCGCCAGCAGACAGGACTCTGGAAACACCATATATTTT	CASRQDSGNTIYF
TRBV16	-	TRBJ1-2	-	TGTGCCAGCAGCCAGCTCCCGCCGGGAGGGAACTATGGCTACACCTTC	CASSQLPPGGNYGYTF
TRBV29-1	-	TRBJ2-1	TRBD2	TGCAGCGTTGTCCGAGGAGCGGGAGCAGTCAATGAGCAGTTCTTC	CSVVRGAGAVNEQFF
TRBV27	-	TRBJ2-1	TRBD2	TGTGCCAGCAGTAGCGGGGGTGAGCAGTTCTTC	CASSSGGEQFF
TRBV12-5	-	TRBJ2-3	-	TGTGCTAGTGGTTTGGTACTTCAGGGATCCGCGACAGATACGCAGTATTTT	CASGLVLQGSATDTQYF
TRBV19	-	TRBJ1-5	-	TGTGCCAGCCTCGGGTCGTGGAATCAGCCCCAGCATTTT	CASLGSWNQPQHF
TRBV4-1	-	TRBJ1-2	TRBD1	TGCGCCAGCAGCGTACAGGGGGCGGGTTATGGCTACACCTTC	CASSVQGAGYGYTF
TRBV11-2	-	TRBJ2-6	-	TGTGCCAGCAGCTATGGCAGGGGAAGCAACGTCCTGACTTTC	CASSYGRGSNVLTF
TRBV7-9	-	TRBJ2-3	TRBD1	TGTGCCAGCAGCTTAGCGGGTTGGGACAGAAGAGATACGCAGTATTTT	CASSLAGWDRRDTQYF
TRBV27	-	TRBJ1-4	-	TGTGCCAGCAGTTTTCGCGGGGGTAATGAAAAACTGTTTTTT	CASSFRGGNEKLFF
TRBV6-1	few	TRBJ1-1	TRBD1	TGTGCCAGCAGTGAAGGGACAGGGGGCACTGAAGCTTTCTTT	CASSEGTGGTEAFF
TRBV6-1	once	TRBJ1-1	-	TGTGCCAGCAGTGAATGGGGCTCGAGAAGTGAAGCTTTCTTT	CASSEWGSRSEAFF
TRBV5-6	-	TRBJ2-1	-	TGTGCCAGCAGCCCGTTAGTCCGGAGAGAGAATGAGCAGTTCTTC	CASSPLVRRENEQFF
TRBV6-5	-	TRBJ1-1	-	TGTGCCAGCAGCCGCGGGACGGCGAACACTGAAGCTTTCTTT	CASSRGTANTEAFF
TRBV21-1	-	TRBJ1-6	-	TGTGCCAGCAGCTTGGCAGGGGGCTCCTATAATTCACCCCTCCACTTT	CASSLAGGSYNSPLHF
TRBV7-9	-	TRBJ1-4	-	TGTGCCAGCAGCTCTATCAGGGTTGCGACTAATGAAAAACTGTTTTTT	CASSSIRVATNEKLFF
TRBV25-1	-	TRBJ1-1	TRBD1	TGTGCCAGCGCCCGGGGGACAGCGAACACTGAAGCTTTCTTT	CASARGTANTEAFF
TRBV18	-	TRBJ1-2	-	TGTGCCAGCTCACCTACCCCGGGGGAGGCACCTAACTATGGCTACACCTTC	CASSPTPGEAPNYGYTF
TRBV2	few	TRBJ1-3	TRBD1	TGTGCCAGCAGTGAAGAGGGGGCTGGTGGAAACACCATATATTTT	CASSEEGAGGNTIYF
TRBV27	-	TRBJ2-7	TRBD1	TGTGCCAGCAGTTTTGGACAGGGGTTCTACGAGCAGTACTTC	CASSFGQGFYEQYF
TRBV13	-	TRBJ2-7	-	TGTGCCAGCAGCTTAGCGAGTAGCTCCTACGAGCAGTACTTC	CASSLASSSYEQYF
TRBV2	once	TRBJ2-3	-	TGTGCCTGCCGCAAGGCGGGGCACACAGATACGCAGTATTTT	CACRKAGHTDTQYF
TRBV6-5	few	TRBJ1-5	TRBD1	TGTGCCAGCAGTCTTCGACAGGGTAAAACACAGCCCCAGCATTTT	CASSLRQGKTQPQHF
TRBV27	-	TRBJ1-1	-	TGTGCCAGCAGTTTTCTCGGACAGTTTGAAGCTTTCTTT	CASSFLGQFEAFF
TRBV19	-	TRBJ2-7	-	TGTGCCAGTAGCACTACAACGGGTTCCTACGAGCAGTACTTC	CASSTTTGSYEQYF
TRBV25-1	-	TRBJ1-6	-	TGTGCCAGCAGGCAGACGGGTAATTCACCCCTCCACTTT	CASRQTGNSPLHF
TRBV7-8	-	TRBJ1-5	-	TGTGCCAGCAGCTTAGGTACAGGGTCAGGCCAGCCCCAGCATTTT	CASSLGTGSGQPQHF
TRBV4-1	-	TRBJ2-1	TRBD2	TGCGCCAGCAGCCAACTGGCGGCGGGGGGCCCTTACTACAATGAGCAGTTCTTC	CASSQLAAGGPYYNEQFF
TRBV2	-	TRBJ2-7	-	TGTGCCAGCAGTGAAATGTGGGGGCGGAACGAGCAGTACTTC	CASSEMWGRNEQYF
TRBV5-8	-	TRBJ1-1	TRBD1	TGTGCCAGCAGCAAGGACAGGGGGACTGAAGCTTTCTTT	CASSKDRGTEAFF
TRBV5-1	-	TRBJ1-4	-	TGCGCCAGCGGGGCCTCTAATGAAAAACTGTTTTTT	CASGASNEKLFF
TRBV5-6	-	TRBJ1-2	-	TGTGCCAGCAGCCCCGACTTAGGCTATGGCTACACCTTC	CASSPDLGYGYTF
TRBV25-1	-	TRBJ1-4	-	TGTGCCAGCAGTGACGTTGGGAGGCTGTTTTTT	CASSDVGRLFF
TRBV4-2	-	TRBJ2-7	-	TGTGCCAGCAGCCAAGAGACAGCTTTCTACGAGCAGTACTTC	CASSQETAFYEQYF
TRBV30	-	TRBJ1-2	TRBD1	TGTGCCTGGGATGGTTATCCGGACAGGGCTAACTATGGCTACACCTTC	CAWDGYPDRANYGYTF
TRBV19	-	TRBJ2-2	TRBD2	TGTGCCAGTAGTACCCTATCGCGGGAGGTGGGCGGGGAGCTGTTTTTT	CASSTLSREVGGELFF
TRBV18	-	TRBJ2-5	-	TGTGCCAGCTCACCACGTTCGGCGGACCAAGAGACCCAGTACTTC	CASSPRSADQETQYF